Listed below are T cell receptor beta chains from one sample, sequenced in a study of blood T cell repertoires in COVID-19. Using immunoSEQ multiplex PCR, the repertoire was profiled, and TCRdb retains in-frame clones only, with some absent. The sample includes about 350,000 clones, around nine tenths seen only once; the top ten take about 0.94%. Sequencing was carried out using PBMCs or T cells enriched from blood (not recorded which). The receptors were sampled from a woman aged 30 to 39 who had been exposed to COVID-19. Both conserved end residues are part of each CDR3. The order of the fields is V gene, clone size, J gene, D gene, CDR3 DNA, CDR3 protein. A D gene is named only where the DNA matches it firmly. Only part of the rows carry a size: once, few, many, or a class if the clone is expanded.

v_call: TRBV30; clone_size: -; j_call: TRBJ2-1; d_call: TRBD2; cdr3_nt: TGTGCCTGGAGTGGGTCAAGGGAGGGGAGGAATGAGCAGTTCTTC; cdr3_aa: CAWSGSREGRNEQFF
v_call: TRBV11-2; clone_size: -; j_call: TRBJ2-7; d_call: -; cdr3_nt: TGTGCCAGCAGCTTAGCGCCGGGACAAGATTACGAGCAGTACTTC; cdr3_aa: CASSLAPGQDYEQYF
v_call: TRBV30; clone_size: -; j_call: TRBJ1-6; d_call: -; cdr3_nt: TGTGCCTGGAGTGTACTATATAATTCACCCCTCCACTTT; cdr3_aa: CAWSVLYNSPLHF
v_call: TRBV10-2; clone_size: once; j_call: TRBJ2-2; d_call: TRBD1; cdr3_nt: TGCGCCAGCAGTGAGTGGGACAGGGCGGGCACCGGGGAGCTGTTTTTT; cdr3_aa: CASSEWDRAGTGELFF
v_call: TRBV25-1; clone_size: -; j_call: TRBJ2-7; d_call: -; cdr3_nt: TGTGCCAGCCAGGGGTTTACCTACGAGCAGTACTTC; cdr3_aa: CASQGFTYEQYF
v_call: TRBV7-9; clone_size: -; j_call: TRBJ1-4; d_call: TRBD1; cdr3_nt: TGTGCCAGCGGCTGGCCTAGGGACAGGGCCTTTAATGAAAAACTGTTTTTT; cdr3_aa: CASGWPRDRAFNEKLFF
v_call: TRBV28; clone_size: -; j_call: TRBJ2-7; d_call: TRBD2; cdr3_nt: TGTGCCACCAACCTCCGCCGACTAGCGGGCTACGAGCAGTACTTC; cdr3_aa: CATNLRRLAGYEQYF
v_call: TRBV24-1; clone_size: -; j_call: TRBJ1-5; d_call: -; cdr3_nt: TGTGCCACCAGCCTGAGCAATCAGCCCCAGCATTTT; cdr3_aa: CATSLSNQPQHF
v_call: TRBV15; clone_size: -; j_call: TRBJ2-1; d_call: TRBD1; cdr3_nt: TGTGCCACCAGCAGACCTCCGGGACAGAGCTCCTACAATGAGCAGTTCTTC; cdr3_aa: CATSRPPGQSSYNEQFF
v_call: TRBV28; clone_size: -; j_call: TRBJ2-3; d_call: TRBD2; cdr3_nt: TGTGCCAGCAGTCCCACCTCACCACTGACTAGCGCCAAGGTGGCAGATACGCAGTATTTT; cdr3_aa: CASSPTSPLTSAKVADTQYF
v_call: TRBV19; clone_size: -; j_call: TRBJ2-3; d_call: TRBD2; cdr3_nt: TGTGCCAGTAGTCCCCGACTAGCGGCTACAGATACGCAGTATTTT; cdr3_aa: CASSPRLAATDTQYF
v_call: TRBV3-1/TRBV3-2; clone_size: -; j_call: TRBJ2-7; d_call: -; cdr3_nt: TGTGCCAGCAGCCAAGATGATAGCGGTTACGAGCAGTACTTC; cdr3_aa: CASSQDDSGYEQYF
v_call: TRBV19; clone_size: -; j_call: TRBJ1-4; d_call: -; cdr3_nt: TGTGCCAGTAGTATGTGGACTTCTAATGAAAAACTGTTTTTT; cdr3_aa: CASSMWTSNEKLFF
v_call: TRBV10-3; clone_size: -; j_call: TRBJ2-1; d_call: TRBD2; cdr3_nt: TGTGCCATCAGTGGAGGAGGAAGCGGGAGGATCAATGAGCAGTTCTTC; cdr3_aa: CAISGGGSGRINEQFF
v_call: TRBV5-1; clone_size: -; j_call: TRBJ2-5; d_call: -; cdr3_nt: TGCGCCAGCAGCTTGTCGGGGAACCTCCAAGAGACCCAGTACTTC; cdr3_aa: CASSLSGNLQETQYF
v_call: TRBV6-2/TRBV6-3; clone_size: -; j_call: TRBJ2-5; d_call: -; cdr3_nt: TGTGCCAGCAGTGGGCAGGGGTCGGAGACCCAGTACTTC; cdr3_aa: CASSGQGSETQYF
v_call: TRBV10-2; clone_size: -; j_call: TRBJ2-1; d_call: TRBD2; cdr3_nt: TGCGCTAGCGAGGGCGGGAGGGTCTACAATGAGCAGTTCTTC; cdr3_aa: CASEGGRVYNEQFF
v_call: TRBV7-8; clone_size: -; j_call: TRBJ1-3; d_call: TRBD1; cdr3_nt: TGTGCCAGCAGCTCAAAGGGGGCCGGAGGAAACACCATATATTTT; cdr3_aa: CASSSKGAGGNTIYF
v_call: TRBV5-5; clone_size: once; j_call: TRBJ1-5; d_call: TRBD1; cdr3_nt: TGTGCCAGCAGCTTACCAACAGGGGATGGGTCGAAGCAGCCCCAGCATTTT; cdr3_aa: CASSLPTGDGSKQPQHF
v_call: TRBV6-1; clone_size: once; j_call: TRBJ1-2; d_call: TRBD1; cdr3_nt: TGTGCCAGCAGTGAAGGAAGCTGGACAGGGGTGGGCTACACCTTC; cdr3_aa: CASSEGSWTGVGYTF
v_call: TRBV10-1; clone_size: -; j_call: TRBJ2-1; d_call: TRBD2; cdr3_nt: TGCGCCAGCAGCGGGACTAGTGGTGTAGGCTACAATGAGCAGTTCTTC; cdr3_aa: CASSGTSGVGYNEQFF
v_call: TRBV3-1/TRBV3-2; clone_size: -; j_call: TRBJ2-5; d_call: TRBD1; cdr3_nt: TGTGCCAGCAGCCAAGCCGCCTTCAGGGGGCCTGAGACCCAGTACTTC; cdr3_aa: CASSQAAFRGPETQYF
v_call: TRBV21-1; clone_size: once; j_call: TRBJ1-2; d_call: -; cdr3_nt: TGTGCCAGCAGCAAAGCGGGACAGGGGGGCTATGGCTACACCTTC; cdr3_aa: CASSKAGQGGYGYTF
v_call: TRBV28; clone_size: once; j_call: TRBJ2-1; d_call: TRBD2; cdr3_nt: TGTGCCAGCAGCCGGCGGCCGGGACTAGCGGCCGAAAGCTCCTACAATGAGCAGTTCTTC; cdr3_aa: CASSRRPGLAAESSYNEQFF
v_call: TRBV29-1; clone_size: many; j_call: TRBJ2-7; d_call: TRBD2; cdr3_nt: TGCAGCGCGACTAGCGGGGACCCCTACGAGCAGTACTTC; cdr3_aa: CSATSGDPYEQYF
v_call: TRBV4-1; clone_size: few; j_call: TRBJ1-5; d_call: -; cdr3_nt: TGCGCCAGCAGCCAAGATGGGGAGAATCAGCCCCAGCATTTT; cdr3_aa: CASSQDGENQPQHF
v_call: TRBV9; clone_size: -; j_call: TRBJ2-7; d_call: TRBD1; cdr3_nt: TGTGCCGGAGGTCCCAGACAGGGCCTCACCTACGAGCAGTACTTC; cdr3_aa: CAGGPRQGLTYEQYF
v_call: TRBV5-6; clone_size: -; j_call: TRBJ2-1; d_call: -; cdr3_nt: TGTGCCAGCAGCTTACCGCCGGGGAACTCCTACAATGAGCAGTTCTTC; cdr3_aa: CASSLPPGNSYNEQFF
v_call: TRBV6-5; clone_size: -; j_call: TRBJ1-5; d_call: -; cdr3_nt: TGTGCCAGCATTTTAGACAGTCATCAGCCCCAGCATTTT; cdr3_aa: CASILDSHQPQHF